The next 7 T cell receptor beta chains were all read from a single sample in a study of shared clonotypes between healthy human individuals. Produced via immunoSEQ multiplex PCR; TCRdb's table is partial and in-frame only. The table has around 450,000 clones, roughly 77% seen once. Sample: PBMCs. The receptors originated from a woman aged 40-49 years in good health. Some clones in this sample may be carry-over from other donors' samples.

The CDR3 loop reads CAWSVARAGSYEQYF. For the CDR3, the DNA is TGTGCCTGGAGTGTTGCCAGGGCGGGCTCCTACGAGCAGTACTTC. The chain is built from TRBV30 and TRBJ2-7; D is tentatively TRBD1 or TRBD2 (5 bases each). This CDR3 comprises 15 residues. Trimming pared 0 bases from V and 0 bases from J, leaving 12 bases between. Germline values: CDR1 GTSNPN, CDR2 SVGIG (reference sequence).

V is TRBV7-2 and J is TRBJ2-1, with D uncertain. V dropped 3 bases and J dropped 7 bases, with 10 bases sitting between them. CDR1 is SGHTA, CDR2 FQGNSA, per germline. The CDR3 is 13 amino acids. CDR3 in DNA: TGTGCCAGCAGCTTCAATCTGTGGAATGAGCAGTTCTTC. Its translation is CASSFNLWNEQFF.

Remarks on this clone: Other DNA sequences of this sample code for an identical CDR3. The chain links TRBV20-1 to TRBJ2-5, with D hard to call. CDR1 DFQATT and CDR2 SNEGSKA come from the germline V gene (reference sequence). V lost 6 bases to trimming and J lost 2 bases, with 4 bases between them. The CDR3 covers 10 residues. The chain's CDR3 is CSARQETQYF. In DNA form, the CDR3 reads TGCAGTGCCAGGCAAGAGACCCAGTACTTC.

This clone was seen just once. The rearrangement links TRBV5-1 to TRBJ2-6; D may be TRBD1 (6 bases). This CDR3 region has 17 residues. The V gene lost 0 bases and the J gene lost 0 bases, with 10 bases spanning the gap. CDR1 and CDR2 (germline): SGHRS, YFSETQ. The CDR3 DNA reads TGCGCCAGCAGCTTGGGACAGGTATCCTCTGGGGCCAACGTCCTGACTTTC. Translated, it gives CASSLGQVSSGANVLTF.

The genes are TRBV7-9 and TRBJ2-2; tentatively, D is TRBD1 (5 bases). Germline CDR1 SEHNR, CDR2 FQNEAQ (reference sequence). This CDR3 has 15 amino acids. V lost 5 bases and J lost 0, with 10 bases in between. The CDR3: CASSPTTANTGELFF. In DNA, the CDR3 is TGTGCCAGCAGCCCGACGACAGCGAACACCGGGGAGCTGTTTTTT.

The chain has TRBV4-2 and TRBJ2-3; 10 nucleotides align to TRBD2. Germline trimming cut 0 bases from V and 6 bases from J; bases unmatched to any gene: 9. This CDR3 comprises 17 residues. Per the germline V gene, CDR1 is LGHNA and CDR2 is YNFKEQ. Here the CDR3 reads CASSQDLSGRAPDTQYF. Written as DNA, the CDR3 is TGTGCCAGCAGCCAAGATCTAAGCGGGAGGGCCCCCGATACGCAGTATTTT.

Many counts were recorded for this clone. The rearrangement uses TRBV25-1 and TRBJ1-3, with D maybe TRBD1 (5 bases). The V end lost 1 base, the J end lost 0 bases, and 7 bases lay between the germline ends. The CDR3 has 15 residues. Germline CDR1 reads MGHDK; CDR2 reads SYGVNS. CDR3 in amino acids: CASSESGGSGNTIYF. As DNA, the CDR3 is TGTGCCAGCAGTGAATCGGGGGGCTCTGGAAACACCATATATTTT.